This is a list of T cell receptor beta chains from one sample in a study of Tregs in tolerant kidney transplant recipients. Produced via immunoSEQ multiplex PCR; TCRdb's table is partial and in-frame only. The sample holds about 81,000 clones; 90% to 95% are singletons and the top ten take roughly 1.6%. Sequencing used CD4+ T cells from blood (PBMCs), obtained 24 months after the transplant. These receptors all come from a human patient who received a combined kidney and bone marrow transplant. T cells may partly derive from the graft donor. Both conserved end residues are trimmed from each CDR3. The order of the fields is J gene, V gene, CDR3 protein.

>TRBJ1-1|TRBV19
ASSTQMNTEAF
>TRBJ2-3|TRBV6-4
ASSDSGGGPPDTQY
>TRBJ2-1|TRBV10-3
AISPHGSMDEQF
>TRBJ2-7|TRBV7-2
ASSDRTSGHAHYEQY
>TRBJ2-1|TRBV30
AWSVHRGYDEQF
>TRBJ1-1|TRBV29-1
SAHSGPNTEAF
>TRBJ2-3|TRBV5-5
ASSRAGAGGGTDTQY
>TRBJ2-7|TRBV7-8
ASSLSRARSYEQY
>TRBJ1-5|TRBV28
ASTPYMKYSNQPQH
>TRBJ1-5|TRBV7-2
ASSFLSGMGQPQH
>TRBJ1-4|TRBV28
ASSLRTLEKLF
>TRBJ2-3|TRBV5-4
ASSLNSGASTDTQY